This T cell receptor (beta chain) was sequenced in a study of blood T cells in healthy people across ages. The ends were cut back, 7 bases at V and 4 bases at J, with 10 bases in the middle. This CDR3 region has 11 residues. Germline V gene sequence: CDR1 SQVTM, CDR2 ANQGSEA. A sample-barcoded 5' primer and a J-beta primer mix were used in a second PCR of about 6 to 11 cycles. TCRdb re-called the 5' RACE reads with MiXCR, one entry per CDR3 protein. This sample has more than 800,000 distinct CDR3 sequences; 35% to 55% occur once, and the top ten carry approximately 20%. The sequence was collected from a woman aged 60-75 years in good health. The V call is TRBV29-1, the J call TRBJ1-1; unclear D gene. Source material: blood. CDR3 DNA: TGCAGCGGGGTTCAAGGCACTGAAGCTTTCTTT. This gives the protein CSGVQGTEAFF.